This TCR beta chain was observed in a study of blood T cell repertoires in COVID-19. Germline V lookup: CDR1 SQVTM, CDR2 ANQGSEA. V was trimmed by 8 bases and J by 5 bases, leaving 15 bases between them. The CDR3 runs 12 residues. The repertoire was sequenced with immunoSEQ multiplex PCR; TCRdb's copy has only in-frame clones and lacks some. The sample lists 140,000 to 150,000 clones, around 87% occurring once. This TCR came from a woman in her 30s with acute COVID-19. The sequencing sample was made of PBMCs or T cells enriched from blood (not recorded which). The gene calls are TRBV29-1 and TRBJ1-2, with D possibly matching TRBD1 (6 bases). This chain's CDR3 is CSFEQGEYGYTF. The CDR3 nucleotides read TGCAGCTTCGAACAGGGAGAGTATGGCTACACCTTC.